One sample yielded the 2 T cell receptor beta chains listed below, sequenced in a study of blood T cell repertoires in COVID-19. Sequencing was performed with immunoSEQ multiplex PCR; in TCRdb, only in-frame clones are kept and a portion is missing. Of roughly 200,000 clones detected, around 84% appear once; the ten largest clones hold 20%. The material sequenced was peripheral blood. These receptors all come from a human donor in a cohort sampled during active COVID-19.

This chain connects TRBV10-3 to TRBJ1-5; 7 bases are a match to TRBD1. The CDR3 runs to 15 residues. Germline CDR1 reads ENHRY; CDR2 reads SYGVKD. V lost 2 bases to trimming and J lost 6 bases; unmatched junction nucleotides: 7. The CDR3 protein is CAISEVTGVGQPQHF. The CDR3 bases are TGTGCCATCAGTGAGGTTACAGGGGTGGGTCAGCCCCAGCATTTT.

The rearrangement uses TRBV4-1 and TRBJ2-1; D unclear. The CDR3 length is 15 residues. Deletions cut 1 base from V and 0 bases from J, with 7 bases between. CDR1 MGHRA and CDR2 YSYEKL come from the germline V gene. CDR3 coding DNA: TGCGCCAGCAGCCAAGGATCTAACTCCTACAATGAGCAGTTCTTC. Its protein is CASSQGSNSYNEQFF.